The clone carrying this TCR beta chain appeared many times. Its antigen remains unknown. Time point in this sample: sample taken at primary tumor resection. Researchers sequenced whole RNA taken from tumor, nontumor lung or frozen PBMC without sorting. Samples were obtained from about 75 donors, all untreated early-stage non-small cell lung cancer patients. This CDR3 is 15 amino acids long. Germline lookup yields CDR1 DFQATT and CDR2 SNEGSKA (reference sequence). Unmatched junction bases numbered 8, after V lost 0 bases and J lost 7 bases. This entry is derived from a study of spatial heterogeneity in lung cancer. On the study more broadly: Alpha-chain sequences were consistently detected less often than beta-chain sequences. Unique TCR and UMI combinations averaged more than ten appearances each in raw reads. Study results and limitations: The appearance of ubiquitous expanded tumor TCRs in blood was greater at resection than follow-up.

One entry per CDR3 protein, called by TCRdb with MiXCR from the 5' RACE reads. The profile shows roughly 54,000 distinct CDR3 sequences, roughly 7.6% of them singletons. The sequences come from PBMCs, collected at surgery. The TCR was taken from a female donor with early-stage non-small cell lung cancer. The chain is built from TRBV20-1 and TRBJ2-5, with 10 positions matching TRBD2. The CDR3 spells CSAREIGSSGGTQYF. In DNA form, the CDR3 reads TGCAGTGCTAGAGAAATCGGTTCTAGCGGGGGGACCCAGTACTTC.